Presented here are 30 T cell receptor beta chains from one specimen sequenced in a study of identical twins. In TCRdb, the 5' RACE reads were re-called with MiXCR into one record per CDR3 protein. The profile shows over 600,000 distinct CDR3 sequences, about 20% of them singletons. The same sample was also studied in work on T cells expressing NK-cell markers.

Material: PBMCs. The receptors come from a woman between 18 and 29 years old in good health.

This clonotype was seen a few times. The rearrangement joins TRBV12-3 or TRBV12-4 to TRBJ2-5; 11 positions agree with TRBD1. V shed 7 bases, J shed 4 bases, and the junction held 8 bases outside the gene matches. The CDR3 runs to 15 residues. This CDR3 reads CASNPGQGVAETQYF. The CDR3 DNA sequence: TGTGCCAGCAACCCGGGACAGGGGGTCGCAGAGACCCAGTACTTC.

This clonotype has only one observation. The chain joins TRBV6-1 to TRBJ2-5, with D perhaps TRBD2 (6 bases). The V end was cut by 5 bases, the J end by 2 bases, with 12 bases between. The CDR3 sequence is 14 residues long. Germline CDR1 MNHNS, CDR2 SASEGT. The CDR3: CASSTWDWQETQYF. In nucleotides, the CDR3 is TGTGCCAGCAGTACATGGGACTGGCAAGAGACCCAGTACTTC.

As DNA, the CDR3 is TGTGCCAGCAGTTTAACCCCAGTACATGGCTACACCTTC. Residues: CASSLTPVHGYTF. The chain links TRBV12-3 or TRBV12-4 to TRBJ1-2, with D hard to call. The CDR3 totals 13 residues. Trimming took off 2 bases at V and 6 bases at J, with 10 bases between the two ends.

V is TRBV29-1 and J is TRBJ2-7; TRBD1 matches at 8 bases. The CDR3 consists of 14 residues. The ends lost 4 bases at V and 4 bases at J; junction bases unmatched: 9. Germline V lookup: CDR1 SQVTM, CDR2 ANQGSEA. The CDR3 DNA follows: TGCAGCGTTGTCGCGGCAGGGGGCTGGTACGAGCAGTACTTC. This sequence encodes CSVVAAGGWYEQYF.

DNA of the CDR3: TGCGCCAGCAGCTTCGATGGCGGGGCGGAGACCCAGTACTTC. Its translation: CASSFDGGAETQYF. This rearrangement joins TRBV5-1 to TRBJ2-5, with D possibly being TRBD2 (6 bases). The CDR3 has 14 amino acids. Per germline, CDR1 SGHRS and CDR2 YFSETQ. Trimming pared 2 bases from V and 5 bases from J, leaving 13 bases between.

This clonotype was counted only a few times. CDR3 protein: CASSYSWDEKLFF. The CDR3 DNA reads as TGTGCCAGCAGTTACTCTTGGGATGAAAAACTGTTTTTT. The rearrangement links TRBV6-2 or TRBV6-3 to TRBJ1-4; D not certain. V was shortened by 0 bases and J by 6 bases, with 5 bases between the two germline ends. The CDR3 is made up of 13 amino acids. Germline CDR1 is MNHEY and CDR2 is SVGEGT.

The V gene is TRBV3-1, the J gene TRBJ2-1; TRBD1 is a possible D gene (6 bases). Between the trimmed V and J ends, which lost 4 bases and 4 bases, there was a span of 14 bases. This CDR3 has 15 amino acids. CDR1 and CDR2 (germline): LGHDT, YNNKEL (reference sequence). CDR3 bases: TGTGCCAGCAGCCTTCGGACAGATAGTTACAATGAGCAGTTCTTC. Its protein product is CASSLRTDSYNEQFF.

In its sample, this clonotype was seen once. V is TRBV5-8 and J is TRBJ2-2, with D maybe TRBD1 (6 bases). Per germline, CDR1 SGHTS and CDR2 YDEGEE. Deletions cut 2 bases from V and 3 bases from J, with 8 bases between. This CDR3 region has 14 residues. The CDR3 DNA reads TGTGCCAGCAGCTTTGGGGGCTACACCGGGGAGCTGTTTTTT. This sequence encodes CASSFGGYTGELFF.

This clonotype was picked up a small number of times. The V and J genes are TRBV5-1 and TRBJ2-1, with 7 bases that match TRBD2. The junction had 11 bases not matched to a gene; V was cut back by 2 bases and J by 6 bases. The CDR3 loop spans 16 amino acids. Per germline, CDR1 SGHRS and CDR2 YFSETQ. CDR3 bases: TGCGCCAGCAGCTTTGGGGGGGGAGTATCCGGCAATGAGCAGTTCTTC. Protein sequence: CASSFGGGVSGNEQFF.

V gene TRBV5-5 combines with J gene TRBJ2-5; TRBD1 matches 11 bases. CDR3 length: 17 residues. From germline, CDR1 is SGHKS and CDR2 YYEKEE (reference sequence). J was trimmed by 2 bases and V by 7 bases; bases with no gene match: 13. Here the CDR3 reads CASYGTGGGTFQETQYF. In DNA, the CDR3 is TGTGCCAGCTACGGGACAGGGGGAGGCACATTTCAAGAGACCCAGTACTTC.

This clonotype came up a few times. The genes are TRBV12-3 or TRBV12-4 and TRBJ2-5; 9 nucleotides agree with TRBD2. CDR3 size: 13 residues. With V trimmed by 5 bases and J by 5 bases, 3 bases remained unmatched. CDR3 nucleotides: TGTGCCAGCAGTATCCTAGCGGGGGAGACCCAGTACTTC. Protein sequence: CASSILAGETQYF.

The chain couples TRBV9 to TRBJ2-1, with D perhaps matching TRBD2 (7 bases). The CDR3 extends over 16 amino acids. The germline V gene encodes CDR1 SGDLS and CDR2 YYNGEE. The V end was cut by 0 bases, the J end by 5 bases, with 15 bases between. CDR3 in amino acids: CASSVAVWGGHNEQFF. The CDR3 DNA follows: TGTGCCAGCAGCGTAGCTGTTTGGGGGGGGCACAATGAGCAGTTCTTC.

There are a few counts of this clonotype. The rearrangement joins TRBV7-9 to TRBJ2-7; D unclear. Trimming pared 4 bases from V and 6 bases from J, leaving 7 bases between. The V gene's germline CDR1 is SEHNR and CDR2 FQNEAQ (reference sequence). This CDR3 is 11 amino acids long. As DNA, the CDR3 is TGTGCCAGCAGCTATCACTCCGAGCAGTACTTC. Amino acids: CASSYHSEQYF.

Only a few counts were recorded for this clonotype. This chain uses TRBV5-1 with TRBJ1-1, with a tentative D call TRBD1 (6 bases). The germline CDR1 and CDR2 sequences are SGHRS and YFSETQ. V was clipped by 3 bases and J by 0 bases, with 12 bases between them. The CDR3 loop spans 15 amino acids. The CDR3 here is CASSWTDPMNTEAFF. In nucleotides, the CDR3 is TGCGCCAGCAGCTGGACAGATCCCATGAACACTGAAGCTTTCTTT. Complete variable domain (other parts from reference TRBV5-1 and TRBJ1-1): KAGVTQTPRYLIKTRGQQVTLSCSPISGHRSVSWYQQTPGQGLQFLFEYFSETQRNKGNFPGRFSGRQFSNSRSEMNVSTLELGDSALYLCASSWTDPMNTEAFFGQGTRLTVV.

The rearrangement joins TRBV6-1 to TRBJ2-3; unclear D gene. The CDR3 extends over 14 amino acids. Trimming shortened V by 6 bases and J by 3 bases, and 13 bases separated the two germline ends. The germline V gene encodes CDR1 MNHNS and CDR2 SASEGT. The CDR3, as DNA: TGTGCCAGCAGGACCTACTTAGGGACAGATACGCAGTATTTT. Its protein product is CASRTYLGTDTQYF.

The chain has TRBV30 and TRBJ1-2, with TRBD1 matching 10 bases. The germline CDR1 and CDR2 sequences are GTSNPN and SVGIG (reference sequence). With V trimmed by 0 bases and J by 6 bases, 7 bases remained unmatched. The CDR3 sequence is 15 residues long. Here the CDR3 DNA reads TGTGCCTGGAGTGTAACCGGGACAGGGGTCGATGGCTACACCTTC. This encodes CAWSVTGTGVDGYTF.

The rearrangement joins TRBV12-3 or TRBV12-4 to TRBJ1-2, with TRBD1 matching over 8 bases. J was trimmed by 7 bases and V by 3 bases; bases with no gene match: 10. The CDR3 sequence is 15 residues long. The CDR3 sequence: CASSLTTGEVGGYTF. The CDR3 DNA reads TGTGCCAGCAGTTTGACGACAGGGGAGGTTGGTGGCTACACCTTC.

Ten or more counts support this clonotype. The rearrangement joins TRBV20-1 to TRBJ2-7; 9 nucleotides line up with TRBD2. This CDR3 has 12 amino acids. Germline CDR1 DFQATT, CDR2 SNEGSKA (reference sequence). V dropped 3 bases and J dropped 6; count of bases not matched to a gene: 3. CDR3 loop: CSASLAGREQYF. CDR3 nucleotides: TGCAGTGCTAGTCTAGCGGGACGCGAGCAGTACTTC.

The rearrangement joins TRBV20-1 to TRBJ2-3; D remains ambiguous. The CDR3 totals 15 residues. CDR1 is DFQATT, CDR2 SNEGSKA, per germline (reference sequence). Between the trimmed V and J ends, which lost 5 bases and 4 bases, there was a span of 19 bases. CDR3 nucleotides: TGCAGTGCTCTAAGCTTCCCCTATGGCGCAGATACGCAGTATTTT. This translates into CSALSFPYGADTQYF.

A remark on this clonotype: A much larger clone differs by one base, so this may be a read error. V usage is TRBV20-1 and J usage is TRBJ2-3; 8 bases map to TRBD2. Per the germline V gene, CDR1 is DFQATT and CDR2 is SNEGSKA (reference sequence). V shed 5 bases, J shed 3 bases, and the junction held 1 base outside the gene matches. CDR3 length: 12 amino acids. The CDR3, as DNA: TGCAGTGCTGGGACTAGAACAGATACGCAGTATTTT. Translating it yields CSAGTRTDTQYF.

This clonotype was observed a few times. V is TRBV10-2 and J is TRBJ2-7, with 10 bases matching TRBD1. The germline V gene has CDR1 WSHSY and CDR2 SAAADI. The CDR3 has 14 residues. The V and J ends lost 3 bases and 7 bases, in that order; junction bases with no gene match: 6. In nucleotides, the CDR3 is TGCGCCAGCAGTGAAGGGACAGGGGCTAGAGAGCAGTACTTC. It encodes CASSEGTGAREQYF.

CDR3: CSAASGRSSRDTQYF. The CDR3 DNA reads TGCAGTGCGGCAAGCGGGAGATCATCCCGAGATACGCAGTATTTT. This chain links TRBV20-1 with TRBJ2-3; TRBD2 matches at 8 bases. Germline V gene sequence: CDR1 DFQATT, CDR2 SNEGSKA (reference sequence). CDR3 length: 15 residues. V lost 6 bases and J lost 5; bases outside the gene matches: 13.

The chain uses TRBV12-3 or TRBV12-4 and TRBJ2-5; D is perhaps TRBD1 (5 bases). The CDR3 length is 14 residues. Trimming stripped 3 bases from V and 2 bases from J, with 10 bases between. CDR3 amino acids: CASSFTGVQETQYF. Written as DNA, the CDR3 is TGTGCCAGCAGTTTTACAGGAGTACAAGAGACCCAGTACTTC.

This clonotype occurred a few times. This chain joins TRBV6-5 and TRBJ2-1, with 8 bases matching TRBD2. This CDR3 is 17 amino acids long. Germline loops: CDR1 MNHEY, CDR2 SVGAGI. With V trimmed by 2 bases and J by 5 bases, 11 bases remained unmatched. The CDR3 here is CASSYLPPGLEDNEQFF. CDR3 nucleotides: TGTGCCAGCAGTTACCTTCCCCCGGGACTAGAGGACAATGAGCAGTTCTTC.

The rearrangement joins TRBV7-9 to TRBJ2-5, with D perhaps assigned TRBD1 or TRBD2 (5 bases each). V dropped 1 base and J dropped 6 bases, with 12 bases sitting between them. Germline V gene sequence: CDR1 SEHNR, CDR2 FQNEAQ (reference sequence). This CDR3 comprises 14 residues. The CDR3 sequence is CASSLDGRDQTQYF. Written as DNA, the CDR3 is TGTGCCAGCAGCTTAGACGGACGGGACCAGACCCAGTACTTC.

This clonotype came up a few times. The rearrangement uses TRBV5-5 and TRBJ2-1; 9 positions agree with TRBD2. In germline, CDR1 is SGHKS, CDR2 YYEKEE (reference sequence). The CDR3 totals 16 residues. Losses at the gene ends were 2 bases for V and 4 bases for J; bases not matched to a gene: 7. The CDR3 DNA follows: TGTGCCAGCAGCTTAGGACTAGCGAACCATTACAATGAGCAGTTCTTC. Translation gives CASSLGLANHYNEQFF.

This clonotype was seen only a few times. The chain is built from TRBV20-1 and TRBJ2-3; 9 nucleotides align to TRBD1. The V and J ends lost 2 bases and 5 bases, in that order; junction bases with no gene match: 14. Germline CDR1 DFQATT, CDR2 SNEGSKA (reference sequence). This CDR3 is 17 amino acids long. The CDR3 DNA follows: TGCAGTGCTAGAAATCCTGGGACAGGGATGAGAGTAGATACGCAGTATTTT. Amino acid sequence: CSARNPGTGMRVDTQYF.

In this sample, this clonotype turned up many times. The rearrangement joins TRBV20-1 to TRBJ2-5; TRBD1 matches 7 bases. Germline loops: CDR1 DFQATT, CDR2 SNEGSKA (reference sequence). The length of the CDR3 is 12 residues. J lost 2 bases, V lost 6 bases, and 3 bases had no gene match. CDR3 in amino acids: CSARDRQETQYF. CDR3 DNA: TGCAGTGCCCGGGACAGACAAGAGACCCAGTACTTC.

The chain links TRBV5-1 to TRBJ2-5, with D perhaps matching TRBD1 or TRBD2 (5 bases each). CDR3 length: 15 residues. V lost 4 bases and J lost 6, with 19 bases in between. Germline CDR1 and CDR2: SGHRS and YFSETQ. The CDR3 DNA sequence: TGCGCCAGCAGCATTGGGGTTCCAGGGACCCAGACCCAGTACTTC. Translation: CASSIGVPGTQTQYF.

In nucleotides, the CDR3 is TGCAGCGTTGTTACCGGGGACCGGAACGAGCAGTACTTC. Protein product: CSVVTGDRNEQYF. The rearrangement uses TRBV29-1 and TRBJ2-7; D possibly matches TRBD1 or TRBD2 (5 bases each). The V end lost 4 bases, the J end lost 5 bases, and 15 bases lay between the germline ends. From germline, CDR1 is SQVTM and CDR2 ANQGSEA. This CDR3 is built from 13 residues.